This T cell receptor (beta chain) was sequenced during a study of cytomegalovirus exposure and HLA in healthy donors. Overall study results and limits: By HLA locus, TCR association rates varied in a later analysis, with DRB1 showing the most and HLA-C the fewest. A reported reduction in N-insertions relative to the approximately 640-donor mean was seen in an Asian-associated ancestry cluster in a later analysis. Reportedly, TCR beta sequences accurately predicted HLA-A and HLA-B alleles in most subjects.

A word on this clone: The target antigen is unknown.

The germline V gene has CDR1 PRHDT and CDR2 FYEKMQ (reference sequence). This CDR3 has 13 residues. V was pared by 5 bases and J by 8 bases, with 12 bases between. 60 Vbeta and 13 Jbeta primers were used in PCR. The assay was immunoSEQ multiplex PCR, and TCRdb's table has in-frame clones only and misses some. The repertoire holds approximately 170,000 clones, with 79% as singletons. Material: PBMCs. The gene calls are TRBV13 and TRBJ1-4; maybe TRBD1 (6 bases). The receptor was derived from a woman aged 45 to 65 in good health and CMV-seronegative. CDR3 sequence reads: CASSTRQDEKLFF. The CDR3 DNA reads TGTGCCAGCAGCACACGACAGGACGAAAAACTGTTTTTT.